The entry below describes one TCR beta chain. This clonotype was picked up a small number of times. The target of this receptor is not known. Qualities for individual bases were not recorded, and no much larger clone is one base off. CDR1 is given as SGHTA and CDR2 as FQGNSA, both from the germline V gene. The CDR3 measures 16 amino acids from cysteine to phenylalanine. Only the CDR3 portion is preserved as DNA: 48 bases, with reading frame beginning at the first base. Trimming leaves V shorter by 7 bases and J shorter by 5 bases, with the junction holding 14 bases beyond the gene matches. This sample is part of a study of T-cell reconstitution after alpha-beta-depleted transplantation in children (dated by TCRdb to 2016 to 2017). The study in broad terms: Using TCR repertoire profiling, the study followed T-cell immune reconstitution in a quantitative way in children after TCRalphabeta/CD19-depleted allogeneic hematopoietic cell transplantation.

Libraries came from PCR. TCRdb names Illumina HiSeq 2500 as the instrument used. To normalize quantification of the TCRbeta repertoire, the TCR libraries were built with molecular barcoding that relied on unique molecular identifiers. The raw public data were reprocessed by TCRdb itself: fastp quality trimming at Q25, MiXCR clonotype calling, in-frame beta chains only. Rows are unified per CDR3 protein, each entry keeping the most common DNA and genes. This sample lists 250,000 to 300,000 distinct CDR3 sequences; less than 9.5% were detected once. Clones ranked in the top ten supply around 9.8% of the sample. Overall study results and their limits: In some patients, the high TCRbeta diversity seen at day 60 was put down to recipient T cells and intrathymic progenitors that had survived conditioning. About two months after transplant, the apparently early recovery of alphabetaT-cell counts reportedly depended on just several hundred clones that had expanded rapidly and came from non-depleted graft cells. The frequencies of hyperexpanded clones fell over the following months, and after one year, T-cell counts and TCRbeta diversity were mostly attributed to newly produced T cells.

The intended sense of this specimen's treatment or condition label: allogeneic hematopoietic cell transplantation with graft depleted of TCRalphabeta T cells and CD19 B cells. The transplant recipients were children given TCRalphabeta/CD19-depleted allogeneic hematopoietic cell grafts. The sequences come from peripheral blood, collected 360 days after TCRalphabeta/CD19-depleted stem cell transplant. The clonotype originates from a female patient aged 2-9 years who had a stem cell transplant for Fanconi anemia, so the T cells may come from the graft donor. The sequence joins TRBV7-2 to TRBJ2-5; TRBD1 matches 9 bases in the middle. The nucleotides are TGTGCCAGCATCCCCGTGGGGACAGGGATGGGGGAGACCCAGTACTTC. This gives the protein CASIPVGTGMGETQYF.